The clone carrying this T cell receptor (beta chain) was recorded a few times. Antigen unknown. CDR1 and CDR2 from the germline V gene are SGHDN and FVKESK. V was trimmed by 3 bases and J by 4 bases, leaving 24 bases between them. The CDR3 contains 18 residues. Combining iRepertoire HTBI primers with Arm-PCR of CDR3 regions, the authors built TCR beta libraries. MiXCR, applied by TCRdb to the multiplex PCR reads, yields one record per CDR3 protein. This table holds about 460,000 distinct CDR3 sequences, under 25% found once. This sample stems from a study of regulatory T cells in long-lasting Graves disease. General study findings and limits: Under persistent disease, TRBV28, TRBJ1-2 and TRBJ2-5 were used preferentially.

The time point denotes: persistent/refractory GD, antithyroid drugs over 5 years with positive TRAb. Extracted RNA from PBMCs served as the source of the TCR library. The sequence was collected from a female donor with Graves disease. The chain links TRBV14 to TRBJ1-2, with a weak D call TRBD1 (5 bases). The sample consisted of peripheral blood mononuclear cells (PBMCs), taken when the disease was refractory, from a patient treated with antithyroid drugs. CDR3 sequence: CASSHLLISDRFGYGYTF. The CDR3 DNA is TGTGCCAGCAGCCACCTTCTTATATCAGACAGATTCGGCTATGGCTACACCTTC. The full variable domain, rest sourced from reference TRBV14 and TRBJ1-2, is EAGVTQFPSHSVIEKGQTVTLRCDPISGHDNLYWYRRVMGKEIKFLLHFVKESKQDESGMPNNRFLAERTGGTYSTLKVQPAELEDSGVYFCASSHLLISDRFGYGYTFGSGTRLTVV.